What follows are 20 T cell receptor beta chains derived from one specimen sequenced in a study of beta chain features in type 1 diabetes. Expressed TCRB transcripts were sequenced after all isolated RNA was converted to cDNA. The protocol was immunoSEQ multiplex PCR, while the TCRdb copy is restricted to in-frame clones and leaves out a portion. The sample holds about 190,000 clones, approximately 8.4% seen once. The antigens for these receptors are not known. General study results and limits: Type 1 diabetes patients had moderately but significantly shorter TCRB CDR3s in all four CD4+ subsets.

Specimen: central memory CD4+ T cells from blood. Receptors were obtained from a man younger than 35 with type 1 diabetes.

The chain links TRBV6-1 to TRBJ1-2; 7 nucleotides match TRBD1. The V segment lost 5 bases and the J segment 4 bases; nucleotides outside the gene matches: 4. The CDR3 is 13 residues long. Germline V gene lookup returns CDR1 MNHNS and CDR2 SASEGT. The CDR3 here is CASSPDRSYGYTF. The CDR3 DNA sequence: TGTGCCAGCAGTCCGGACAGGAGCTATGGCTACACCTTC.

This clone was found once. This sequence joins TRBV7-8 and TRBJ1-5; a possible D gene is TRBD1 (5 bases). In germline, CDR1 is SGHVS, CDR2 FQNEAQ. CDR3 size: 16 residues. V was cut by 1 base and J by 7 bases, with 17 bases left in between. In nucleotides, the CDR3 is TGTGCCAGCAGCTTAGTTAGGTTGGGGGGAGGGCAGCCCCAGCATTTT. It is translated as CASSLVRLGGGQPQHF.

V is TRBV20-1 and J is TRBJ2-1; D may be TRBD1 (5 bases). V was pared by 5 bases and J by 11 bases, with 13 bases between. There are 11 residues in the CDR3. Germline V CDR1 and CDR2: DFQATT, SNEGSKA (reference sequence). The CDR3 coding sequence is TGCAGTGCTGTAACCAGGGAAAAGCAGTTCTTC. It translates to CSAVTREKQFF.

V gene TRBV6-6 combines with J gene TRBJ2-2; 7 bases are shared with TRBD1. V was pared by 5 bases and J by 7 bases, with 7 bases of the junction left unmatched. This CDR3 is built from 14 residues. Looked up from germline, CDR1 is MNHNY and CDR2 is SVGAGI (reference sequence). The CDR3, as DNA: TGTGCCAGCAGTGCCCGACAGGGCTACGGGGAGCTGTTTTTT. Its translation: CASSARQGYGELFF.

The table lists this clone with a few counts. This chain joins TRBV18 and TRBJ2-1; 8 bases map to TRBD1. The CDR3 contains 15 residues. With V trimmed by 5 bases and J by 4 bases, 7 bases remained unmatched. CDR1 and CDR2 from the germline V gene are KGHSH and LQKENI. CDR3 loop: CASSAGTGKYNEQFF. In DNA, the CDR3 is TGTGCCAGCTCAGCTGGGACAGGCAAATACAATGAGCAGTTCTTC.

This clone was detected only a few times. CDR3 sequence reads: CAWRFPGPGVNTEAFF. The CDR3 DNA is TGTGCCTGGCGGTTCCCCGGTCCAGGGGTGAACACTGAAGCTTTCTTT. The chain is built from TRBV30 and TRBJ1-1, with D possibly matching TRBD1 (6 bases). The CDR3 is made up of 16 amino acids. CDR1 and CDR2 (germline): GTSNPN, SVGIG (reference sequence). V was cut by 5 bases and J by 0 bases, with 19 bases left in between.

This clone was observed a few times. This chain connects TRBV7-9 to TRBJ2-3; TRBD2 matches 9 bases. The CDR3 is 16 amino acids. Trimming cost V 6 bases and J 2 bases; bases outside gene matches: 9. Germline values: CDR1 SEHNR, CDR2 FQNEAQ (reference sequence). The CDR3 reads CASSSLAGRNTDTQYF. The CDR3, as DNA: TGTGCCAGCAGTTCTCTAGCGGGGCGGAACACAGATACGCAGTATTTT. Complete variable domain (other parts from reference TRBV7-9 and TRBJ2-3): DTGVSQNPRHKITKRGQNVTFRCDPISEHNRLYWYRQTLGQGPEFLTYFQNEAQLEKSRLLSDRFSAERPKGSFSTLEIQRTEQGDSAMYLCASSSLAGRNTDTQYFGPGTRLTVL.

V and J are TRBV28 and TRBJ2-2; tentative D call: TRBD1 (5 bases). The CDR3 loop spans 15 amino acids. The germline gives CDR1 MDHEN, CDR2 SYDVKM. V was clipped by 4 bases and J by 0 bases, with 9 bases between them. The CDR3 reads CASSSRVSNTGELFF. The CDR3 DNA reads TGTGCCAGCAGTTCCAGGGTATCGAACACCGGGGAGCTGTTTTTT.

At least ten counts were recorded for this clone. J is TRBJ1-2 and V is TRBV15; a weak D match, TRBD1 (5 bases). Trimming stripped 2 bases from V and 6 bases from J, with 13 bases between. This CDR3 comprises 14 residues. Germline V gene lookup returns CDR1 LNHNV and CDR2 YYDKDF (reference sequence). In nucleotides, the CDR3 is TGTGCCACCAGCAGAAGGGCAGGGAGGAATGGCTACACCTTC. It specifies CATSRRAGRNGYTF.

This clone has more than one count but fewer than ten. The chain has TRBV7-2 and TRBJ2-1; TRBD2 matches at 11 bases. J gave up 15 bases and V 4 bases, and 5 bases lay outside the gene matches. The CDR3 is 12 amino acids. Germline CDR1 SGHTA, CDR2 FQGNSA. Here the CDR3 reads CASSSFSGRVFF. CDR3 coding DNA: TGTGCCAGCAGCTCGTTTAGCGGGAGGGTGTTCTTC.

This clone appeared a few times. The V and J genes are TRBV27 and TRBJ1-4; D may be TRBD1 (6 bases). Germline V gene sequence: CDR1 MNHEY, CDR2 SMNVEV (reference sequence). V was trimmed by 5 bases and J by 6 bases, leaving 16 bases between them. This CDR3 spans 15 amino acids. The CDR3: CASSPQGPPYEKLFF. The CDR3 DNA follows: TGTGCCAGCAGTCCTCAGGGGCCTCCGTATGAAAAACTGTTTTTT. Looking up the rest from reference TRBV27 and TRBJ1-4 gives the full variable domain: EAQVTQNPRYLITVTGKKLTVTCSQNMNHEYMSWYRQDPGLGLRQIYYSMNVEVTDKGDVPEGYKVSRKEKRNFPLILESPSPNQTSLYFCASSPQGPPYEKLFFGSGTQLSVL.

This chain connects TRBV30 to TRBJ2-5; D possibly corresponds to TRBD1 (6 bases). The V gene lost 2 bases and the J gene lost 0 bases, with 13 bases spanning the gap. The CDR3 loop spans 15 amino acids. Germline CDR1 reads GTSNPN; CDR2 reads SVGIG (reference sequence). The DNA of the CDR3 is TGTGCCTGGAGTAGGGGGAGACCGTACCAAGAGACCCAGTACTTC. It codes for CAWSRGRPYQETQYF.

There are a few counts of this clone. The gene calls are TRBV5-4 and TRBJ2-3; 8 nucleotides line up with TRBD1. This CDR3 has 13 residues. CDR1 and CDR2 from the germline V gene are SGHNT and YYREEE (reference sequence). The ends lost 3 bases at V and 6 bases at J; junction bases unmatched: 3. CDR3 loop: CASSSTGADTQYF. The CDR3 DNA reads TGTGCCAGCAGCTCGACAGGGGCCGATACGCAGTATTTT.

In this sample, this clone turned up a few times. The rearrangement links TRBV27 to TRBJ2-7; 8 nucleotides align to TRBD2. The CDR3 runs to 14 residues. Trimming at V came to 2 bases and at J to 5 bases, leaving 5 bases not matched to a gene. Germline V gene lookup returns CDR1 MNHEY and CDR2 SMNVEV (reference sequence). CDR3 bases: TGTGCCAGCAGTTTAACCGGGGGGGGAGACGAGCAGTACTTC. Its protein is CASSLTGGGDEQYF.

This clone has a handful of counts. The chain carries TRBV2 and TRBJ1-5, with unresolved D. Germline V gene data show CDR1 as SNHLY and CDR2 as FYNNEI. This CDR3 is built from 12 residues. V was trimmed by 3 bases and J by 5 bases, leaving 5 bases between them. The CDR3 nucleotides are TGTGCCAGCAGTGAGTCTTATCAGCCCCAGCATTTT. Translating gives CASSESYQPQHF.

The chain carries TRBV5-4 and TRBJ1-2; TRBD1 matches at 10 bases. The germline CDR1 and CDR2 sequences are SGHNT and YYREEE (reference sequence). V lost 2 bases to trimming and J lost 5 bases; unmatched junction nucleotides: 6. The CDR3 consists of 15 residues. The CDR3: CASSLDRGLIYGYTF. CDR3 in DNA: TGTGCCAGCAGCTTAGACAGGGGGCTTATTTATGGCTACACCTTC.

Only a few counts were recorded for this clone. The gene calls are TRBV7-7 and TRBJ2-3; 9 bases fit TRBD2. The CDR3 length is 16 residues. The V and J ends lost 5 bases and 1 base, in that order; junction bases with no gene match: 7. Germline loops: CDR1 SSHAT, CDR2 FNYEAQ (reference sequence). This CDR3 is CASSPGVAGGTDTQYF. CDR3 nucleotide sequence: TGTGCCAGCAGCCCAGGGGTAGCGGGAGGCACAGATACGCAGTATTTT. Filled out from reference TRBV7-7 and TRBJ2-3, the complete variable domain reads GAGVSQSPRYKVTKRGQDVTLRCDPISSHATLYWYQQALGQGPEFLTYFNYEAQPDKSGLPSDRFSAERPEGSISTLTIQRTEQRDSAMYRCASSPGVAGGTDTQYFGPGTRLTVL.

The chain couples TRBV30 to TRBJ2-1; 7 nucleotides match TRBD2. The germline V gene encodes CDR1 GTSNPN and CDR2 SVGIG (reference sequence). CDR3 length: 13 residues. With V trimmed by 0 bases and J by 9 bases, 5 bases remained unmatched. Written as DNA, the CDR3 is TGTGCCTGGAGTGTGGCGGGAGAGGGTGAGCAGTTCTTC. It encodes CAWSVAGEGEQFF.

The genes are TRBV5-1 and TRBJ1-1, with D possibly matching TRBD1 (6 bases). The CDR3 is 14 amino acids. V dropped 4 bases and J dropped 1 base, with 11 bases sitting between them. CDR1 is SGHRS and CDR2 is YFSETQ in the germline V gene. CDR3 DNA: TGCGCCAGCAGCGGGGGCGGCCCGAACACTGAAGCTTTCTTT. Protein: CASSGGGPNTEAFF.

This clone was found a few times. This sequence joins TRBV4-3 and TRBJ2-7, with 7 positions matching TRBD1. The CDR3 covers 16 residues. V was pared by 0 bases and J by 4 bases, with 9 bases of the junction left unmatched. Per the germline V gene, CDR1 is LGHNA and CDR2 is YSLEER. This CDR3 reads CASSQDAQGILYEQYF. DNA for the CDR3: TGCGCCAGCAGCCAAGATGCACAGGGGATTCTATACGAGCAGTACTTC.